The 25 T cell receptor beta chains presented below share a single source sample, sequenced in a study of cytomegalovirus exposure and HLA in healthy donors. The PCR employed 60 Vbeta primers together with 13 Jbeta primers. Assay: immunoSEQ multiplex PCR; the TCRdb copy retains only in-frame clones and omits some. The sample has approximately 210,000 clones; 82% are singletons. The sequenced sample was PBMCs. The receptors originated from a man aged 35-49 years in good health and CMV-seropositive.

The rearrangement joins TRBV6-5 to TRBJ2-3; 8 bases are shared with TRBD1. Losses at the gene ends were 6 bases for V and 4 bases for J; bases not matched to a gene: 9. The CDR3 extends over 15 amino acids. Germline V gene data show CDR1 as MNHEY and CDR2 as SVGAGI. The CDR3 loop is CASSDPGTGADTQYF. CDR3 nucleotide sequence: TGTGCCAGCAGCGACCCCGGGACAGGAGCAGATACGCAGTATTTT.

The chain combines TRBV6-1 with TRBJ2-3; D is undetermined. This CDR3 has 16 amino acids. Germline V lookup: CDR1 MNHNS, CDR2 SASEGT. Trimming took 4 bases from V and 0 from J, leaving 14 bases between them. The CDR3 coding sequence is TGTGCCAGCAGTGCCTACCCAAAATCTAGCACAGATACGCAGTATTTT. Amino acids: CASSAYPKSSTDTQYF.

V gene TRBV2 combines with J gene TRBJ2-1, with unresolved D. The CDR3 is made up of 14 amino acids. Trimming cost V 5 bases and J 5 bases, with 13 bases left between them. The germline gives CDR1 SNHLY, CDR2 FYNNEI. The CDR3 region is CASSQPLLNNEQFF. The CDR3 coding sequence is TGTGCCAGCAGTCAACCTCTTCTAAACAATGAGCAGTTCTTC.

The chain links TRBV29-1 to TRBJ2-4; 11 bases match TRBD1. From germline, CDR1 is SQVTM and CDR2 ANQGSEA. This CDR3 region has 13 residues. The V and J ends lost 7 bases and 6 bases, in that order; junction bases with no gene match: 5. The CDR3 spells CSAAGTGGNIQYF. Here the CDR3 DNA reads TGCAGCGCCGCCGGGACAGGGGGAAACATTCAGTACTTC.

The chain joins TRBV5-1 to TRBJ2-1; TRBD2 aligns across 11 bases. CDR3 length: 15 residues. CDR1 is SGHRS and CDR2 is YFSETQ in the germline V gene. V lost 4 bases and J lost 4; bases outside the gene matches: 4. CDR3 in amino acids: CASSITSGGYNEQFF. CDR3 nucleotides: TGCGCCAGCAGCATTACTAGCGGGGGATACAATGAGCAGTTCTTC.

The chain couples TRBV27 to TRBJ2-3; the D gene is possibly TRBD2 (6 bases). The CDR3 has 14 amino acids. Germline lookup yields CDR1 MNHEY and CDR2 SMNVEV (reference sequence). V gave up 3 bases and J gave up 2 bases, with 9 bases separating them. CDR3 sequence (DNA): TGTGCCAGCAGTTTGAGACTAGACACAGATACGCAGTATTTT. Protein sequence: CASSLRLDTDTQYF.

The chain uses TRBV6-5 and TRBJ1-3; 7 nucleotides match TRBD1. V lost 2 bases, J lost 4 bases, and 5 bases stayed unmatched. Germline V CDR1 and CDR2: MNHEY, SVGAGI. The length of the CDR3 is 15 residues. The chain's CDR3 is CASSYGRGWGNTIYF. As DNA, the CDR3 is TGTGCCAGCAGTTACGGCAGGGGGTGGGGAAACACCATATATTTT.

V usage is TRBV2 and J usage is TRBJ2-3, with a possible D match to TRBD1 (5 bases). This CDR3 is built from 13 residues. Germline loops: CDR1 SNHLY, CDR2 FYNNEI. Trimming pared 5 bases from V and 2 bases from J, leaving 8 bases between. CDR3 in DNA: TGTGCCAGCAGTCGACAGAACACAGATACGCAGTATTTT. Its translation: CASSRQNTDTQYF. The complete variable domain, with remaining parts taken from reference TRBV2 and TRBJ2-3, reads EPEVTQTPSHQVTQMGQEVILRCVPISNHLYFYWYRQILGQKVEFLVSFYNNEISEKSEIFDDQFSVERPDGSNFTLKIRSTKLEDSAMYFCASSRQNTDTQYFGPGTRLTVL.

The chain carries TRBV2 and TRBJ2-1; D is perhaps TRBD2 (7 bases). V was trimmed by 7 bases and J by 1 base, leaving 11 bases between them. Germline V gene data show CDR1 as SNHLY and CDR2 as FYNNEI. This CDR3 has 14 amino acids. The CDR3 sequence: CASKGGLSYNEQFF. The CDR3 coding sequence is TGTGCCAGCAAGGGGGGGCTATCCTACAATGAGCAGTTCTTC.

The chain recombines TRBV7-2 with TRBJ2-5; D might be TRBD1 (6 bases). This CDR3 is 13 amino acids long. The germline V and J ends were trimmed by 5 bases and 3 bases, with 10 bases remaining between them. The germline V gene has CDR1 SGHTA and CDR2 FQGNSA. The CDR3 DNA reads as TGTGCCAGCAGCCTGGACAGCGAAGAGACCCAGTACTTC. Its protein is CASSLDSEETQYF.

The rearrangement joins TRBV2 to TRBJ2-7, with D maybe TRBD2 (5 bases). The germline V gene has CDR1 SNHLY and CDR2 FYNNEI. Trimming took 4 bases from V and 0 from J, leaving 13 bases between them. This CDR3 is 15 amino acids long. DNA for the CDR3: TGTGCCAGCAGTGGGGATAGCGTGCGCTCCTACGAGCAGTACTTC. Translating it yields CASSGDSVRSYEQYF.

V gene TRBV25-1 combines with J gene TRBJ2-5, with a weak D call TRBD2 (5 bases). The CDR3 sequence is 13 residues long. Germline CDR1 and CDR2: MGHDK and SYGVNS. V was trimmed by 3 bases and J by 5 bases, leaving 10 bases between them. CDR3 in amino acids: CASSEADSETQYF. CDR3 nucleotide sequence: TGTGCCAGCAGTGAGGCGGACTCCGAGACCCAGTACTTC.

This CDR3 reads CAWSRGAGANVLTF. As DNA, the CDR3 is TGTGCCTGGAGTCGGGGGGCTGGGGCCAACGTCCTGACTTTC. V usage is TRBV30 and J usage is TRBJ2-6; 7 bases fit TRBD2. The V segment lost 2 bases and the J segment 2 bases; nucleotides outside the gene matches: 0. Germline CDR1 and CDR2: GTSNPN and SVGIG (reference sequence). The CDR3 is 14 residues long.

The chain carries TRBV5-6 and TRBJ2-7; TRBD2 agrees at 13 bases. V shed 4 bases, J shed 3 bases, and the junction held 4 bases outside the gene matches. The CDR3 runs to 15 residues. Looked up from germline, CDR1 is SGHDT and CDR2 is YYEEEE. The CDR3 DNA reads TGTGCCAGCAGCCTCCGGACTAGCGGGAGCTACGAGCAGTACGTC. Amino acids: CASSLRTSGSYEQYV.

The V and J genes are TRBV10-3 and TRBJ1-4; tentative D call: TRBD1 (5 bases). Germline V gene sequence: CDR1 ENHRY, CDR2 SYGVKD. V dropped 2 bases and J dropped 5 bases, with 9 bases sitting between them. CDR3 length: 14 amino acids. The CDR3 sequence: CAISEGGRNEKLFF. CDR3 sequence (DNA): TGTGCCATCAGTGAGGGGGGGAGGAATGAAAAACTGTTTTTT.

Notes on this clone: The junction and the germline gene differ at one end; a read error may be behind it. Other DNA sequences in the same sample also yield this CDR3. The CDR3 sequence: CATTLSSLMNTEAFF. CDR3 nucleotide sequence: TGTGCCACCACCCTAAGTAGCCTCATGAACACTGAAGCCTTCTTT. This sequence joins TRBV6-6 and TRBJ1-1; D ambiguous. This CDR3 region has 15 residues. In germline, CDR1 is MNHNY, CDR2 SVGAGI (reference sequence).

The table lists this clone with a few counts. V gene TRBV27 combines with J gene TRBJ2-3; D unresolved. The CDR3 is 13 amino acids. Germline-derived CDR1 and CDR2 are MNHEY and SMNVEV (reference sequence). The ends were cut back, 5 bases at V and 5 bases at J, with 11 bases in the middle. The CDR3: CASSSTVRDTQYF. The CDR3 nucleotides are TGTGCCAGCAGTAGTACAGTTCGAGATACGCAGTATTTT.

This chain joins TRBV30 and TRBJ1-5, with 9 bases identical to TRBD1. V dropped 4 bases and J dropped 6; count of bases not matched to a gene: 7. Germline V gene lookup returns CDR1 GTSNPN and CDR2 SVGIG (reference sequence). The CDR3 has 14 residues. As DNA, the CDR3 is TGTGCCTGGAATACAGGGGGCTGGGGTCAGCCCCAGCATTTT. Translation: CAWNTGGWGQPQHF.

The chain has TRBV15 and TRBJ1-5; possible D gene TRBD1, 6 bases. The CDR3 has 17 residues. V lost 5 bases and J 6 bases, leaving 23 bases between the germline ends. The germline V gene encodes CDR1 LNHNV and CDR2 YYDKDF (reference sequence). The CDR3 region is CATSGREGGWLGQPQHF. CDR3 bases: TGTGCCACCAGCGGTCGAGAGGGGGGGTGGCTCGGTCAGCCCCAGCATTTT. Full variable domain (outside the CDR3, taken from reference TRBV15 and TRBJ1-5): DAMVIQNPRYQVTQFGKPVTLSCSQTLNHNVMYWYQQKSSQAPKLLFHYYDKDFNNEADTPDNFQSRRPNTSFCFLDIRSPGLGDTAMYLCATSGREGGWLGQPQHFGDGTRLSIL.

As for this clone: This sample also contains other DNA sequences that code for the same CDR3. The chain has TRBV27 and TRBJ1-5, with D uncertain. The germline V gene encodes CDR1 MNHEY and CDR2 SMNVEV (reference sequence). The CDR3 consists of 12 residues. The V end lost 4 bases, the J end lost 7 bases, and 8 bases lay between the germline ends. This CDR3 is CASSSAGQPQHF. The CDR3 DNA reads as TGTGCCAGCAGTTCTGCCGGGCAGCCCCAGCATTTT.

There are a few counts of this clone. The rearrangement joins TRBV4-1 to TRBJ2-7, with D possibly TRBD1 on 6 matching bases. The CDR3 is 15 amino acids. Germline V CDR1 and CDR2: MGHRA, YSYEKL. Trimming pared 2 bases from V and 1 base from J, leaving 12 bases between. The CDR3 loop is CASSQPGQRSYEQYF. CDR3 DNA: TGCGCCAGCAGCCAACCCGGACAGAGATCCTACGAGCAGTACTTC.

This chain connects TRBV7-3 to TRBJ2-1, with 7 bases lining up with TRBD2. The CDR3 contains 14 residues. V lost 4 bases to trimming and J lost 1 base; unmatched junction nucleotides: 1. Germline assignment: CDR1 SGHTA and CDR2 FQGTGA. CDR3 nucleotides: TGTGCCAGCAGCTGGGGAGGGTCCTACAATGAGCAGTTCTTC. Protein: CASSWGGSYNEQFF.

The chain combines TRBV5-1 with TRBJ1-1, with D possibly being TRBD1 (6 bases). CDR3 length: 14 amino acids. V was clipped by 3 bases and J by 5 bases, with 14 bases between them. Per the germline V gene, CDR1 is SGHRS and CDR2 is YFSETQ. The DNA of the CDR3 is TGCGCCAGCAGCTGGGGGGGCGGGAGGACTGAAGCTTTCTTT. Its translation: CASSWGGGRTEAFF.

The gene calls are TRBV4-2 and TRBJ1-1; tentative D call: TRBD1 (6 bases). The CDR3 is made up of 15 amino acids. V lost 2 bases and J lost 3, with 13 bases in between. Per the germline V gene, CDR1 is LGHNA and CDR2 is YNFKEQ. CDR3 nucleotide sequence: TGTGCCAGCAGCCAAAGACACAGGGAAGACACTGAAGCTTTCTTT. This sequence encodes CASSQRHREDTEAFF.

Only one count was recorded for this clone. The rearrangement uses TRBV28 and TRBJ1-5; the D gene is possibly TRBD1 (5 bases). The germline gives CDR1 MDHEN, CDR2 SYDVKM. CDR3 length: 17 amino acids. V was trimmed by 1 base and J by 3 bases, leaving 16 bases between them. CDR3 sequence reads: CASSLSVRASPNQPQHF. The CDR3, as DNA: TGTGCCAGCAGTTTATCGGTCAGGGCCTCCCCCAATCAGCCCCAGCATTTT.